This T cell receptor (beta chain) was identified in a study of response to subunit inactivated influenza vaccine. TCRdb passed the RT-PCR reads through MiXCR, listing each CDR3 protein once. The sample has some 550,000 distinct CDR3 sequences; around 21% are singletons. Germline V gene data show CDR1 as SGHDN and CDR2 as FVKESK. The CDR3 has 12 residues. The V end was cut by 1 base, the J end by 8 bases, with 8 bases between. These data were likewise used in another study, on T cells expressing NK-cell markers. From that paper: Libraries used 5'RACE template switching adding universal primer site and UMIs. With respect to HCMV, most of the eight sequenced donors were seropositive, and one was seronegative.

The starting material was CD4+ T cells sorted from PBMCs, obtained 11 to 12 days after vaccination. This chain joins TRBV14 and TRBJ1-2; D ambiguous. The clonotype was recovered from a man aged 50 to 59 who received an inactivated influenza vaccine. In DNA form, the CDR3 reads TGTGCCAGCAGCCAAGGGCCGACCGGCTACACCTTC. Protein product: CASSQGPTGYTF.